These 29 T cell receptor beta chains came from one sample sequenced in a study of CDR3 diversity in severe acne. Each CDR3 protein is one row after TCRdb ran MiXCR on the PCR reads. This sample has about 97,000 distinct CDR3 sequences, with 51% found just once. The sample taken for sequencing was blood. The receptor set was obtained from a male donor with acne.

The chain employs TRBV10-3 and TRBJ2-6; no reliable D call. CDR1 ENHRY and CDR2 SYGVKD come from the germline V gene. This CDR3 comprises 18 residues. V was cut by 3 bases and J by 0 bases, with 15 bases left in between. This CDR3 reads CAISDQDVTISGANVLTF. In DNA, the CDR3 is TGTGCCATCAGTGATCAGGACGTAACAATCTCTGGGGCCAACGTCCTGACTTTC.

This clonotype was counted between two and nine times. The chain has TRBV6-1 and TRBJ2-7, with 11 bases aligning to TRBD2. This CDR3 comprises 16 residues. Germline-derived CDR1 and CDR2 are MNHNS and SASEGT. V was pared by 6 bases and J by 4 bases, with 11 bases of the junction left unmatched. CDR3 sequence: CASRLAGGPGLYEQYF. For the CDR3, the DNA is TGTGCCAGCAGATTAGCGGGAGGGCCTGGGTTGTACGAGCAGTACTTC.

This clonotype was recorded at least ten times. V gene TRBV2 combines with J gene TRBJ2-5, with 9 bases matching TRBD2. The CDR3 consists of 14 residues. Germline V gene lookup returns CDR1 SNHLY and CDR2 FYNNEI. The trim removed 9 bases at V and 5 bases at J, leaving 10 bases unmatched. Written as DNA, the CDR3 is TGTGCCAGTCATCGCTTAGCGGGGGTGGAGACCCAGTACTTC. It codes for CASHRLAGVETQYF.

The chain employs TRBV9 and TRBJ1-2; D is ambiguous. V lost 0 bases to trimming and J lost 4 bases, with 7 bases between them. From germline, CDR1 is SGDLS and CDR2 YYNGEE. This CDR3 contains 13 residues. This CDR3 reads CASSVAQSYGYTF. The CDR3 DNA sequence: TGTGCCAGCAGCGTAGCTCAGAGCTATGGCTACACCTTC.

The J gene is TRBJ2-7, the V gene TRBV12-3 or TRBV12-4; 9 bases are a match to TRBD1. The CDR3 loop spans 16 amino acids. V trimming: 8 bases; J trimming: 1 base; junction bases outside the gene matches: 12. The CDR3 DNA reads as TGTGCCAGCGGTAACCAACAGGGGGCTGGGTCCTACGAGCAGTACTTC. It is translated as CASGNQQGAGSYEQYF.

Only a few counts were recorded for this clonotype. CDR3 in DNA: TGTGCCAGCAGTGAATATCTCCCTGAGACAGGGGGTGAAAAACTGTTTTTT. This codes for CASSEYLPETGGEKLFF. The J gene is TRBJ1-4, the V gene TRBV25-1, with 9 nucleotides matching TRBD1. CDR3 length equals 17 residues. The J segment lost 7 bases and the V segment lost 0 bases, leaving 9 bases of the junction unmatched. The germline gives CDR1 MGHDK, CDR2 SYGVNS.

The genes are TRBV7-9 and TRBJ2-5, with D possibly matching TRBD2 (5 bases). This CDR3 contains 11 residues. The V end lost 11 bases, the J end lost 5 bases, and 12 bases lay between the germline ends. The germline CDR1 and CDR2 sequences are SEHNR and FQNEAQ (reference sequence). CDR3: CASRPGETQYF. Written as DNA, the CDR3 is TGTGCCTCCCGACCGGGGGAGACCCAGTACTTC.

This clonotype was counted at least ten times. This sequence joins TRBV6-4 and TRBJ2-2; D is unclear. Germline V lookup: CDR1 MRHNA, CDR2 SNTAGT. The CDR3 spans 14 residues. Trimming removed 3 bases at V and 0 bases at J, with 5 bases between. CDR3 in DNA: TGTGCCAGCAGTGAAGTATCGAACACCGGGGAGCTGTTTTTT. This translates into CASSEVSNTGELFF.

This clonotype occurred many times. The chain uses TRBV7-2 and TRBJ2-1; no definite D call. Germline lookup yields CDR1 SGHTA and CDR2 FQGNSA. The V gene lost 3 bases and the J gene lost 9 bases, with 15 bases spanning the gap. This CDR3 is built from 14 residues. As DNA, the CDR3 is TGTGCCAGCAGCTTCGAATTCCGGCCCCTTGAGCAGTTCTTC. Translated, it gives CASSFEFRPLEQFF.

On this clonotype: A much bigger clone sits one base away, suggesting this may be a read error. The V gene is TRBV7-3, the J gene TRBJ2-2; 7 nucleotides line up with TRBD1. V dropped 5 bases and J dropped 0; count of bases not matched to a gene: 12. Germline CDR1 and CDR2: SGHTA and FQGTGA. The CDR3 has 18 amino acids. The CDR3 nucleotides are TGTGCCAGCAGCCCAGGATATACAGGGGTTACGAACACCGGGGAGCTGTTTTTT. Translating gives CASSPGYTGVTNTGELFF.

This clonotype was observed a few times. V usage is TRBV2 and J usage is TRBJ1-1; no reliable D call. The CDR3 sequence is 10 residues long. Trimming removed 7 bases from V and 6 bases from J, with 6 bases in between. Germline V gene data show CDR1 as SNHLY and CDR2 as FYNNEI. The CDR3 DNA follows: TGTGCCAGCAATGGTCCTGAAGCTTTCTTT. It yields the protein CASNGPEAFF.

This CDR3 is CSVARAGGYTF. CDR3 nucleotide sequence: TGCAGCGTTGCCCGGGCCGGCGGCTACACCTTC. The V call is TRBV29-1, the J call TRBJ1-2; no firm D call. The CDR3 loop spans 11 amino acids. Trimming took 4 bases from V and 8 from J, leaving 11 bases between them. Germline CDR1 is SQVTM and CDR2 is ANQGSEA.

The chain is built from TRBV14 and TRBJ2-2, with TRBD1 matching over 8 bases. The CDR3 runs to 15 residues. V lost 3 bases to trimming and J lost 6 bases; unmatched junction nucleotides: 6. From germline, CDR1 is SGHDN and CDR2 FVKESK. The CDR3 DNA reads TGTGCCAGCAGCCATCAGGGGGCTTGGTCCGGGGAGCTGTTTTTT. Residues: CASSHQGAWSGELFF. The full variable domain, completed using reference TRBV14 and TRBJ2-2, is EAGVTQFPSHSVIEKGQTVTLRCDPISGHDNLYWYRRVMGKEIKFLLHFVKESKQDESGMPNNRFLAERTGGTYSTLKVQPAELEDSGVYFCASSHQGAWSGELFFGEGSRLTVL.

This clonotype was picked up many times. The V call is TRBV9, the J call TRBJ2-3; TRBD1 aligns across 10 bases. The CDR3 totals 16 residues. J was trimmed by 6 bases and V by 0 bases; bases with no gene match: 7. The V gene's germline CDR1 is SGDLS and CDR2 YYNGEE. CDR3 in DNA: TGTGCCAGCAGCGTAGTAGGGACAGGGGCGAAGGATACGCAGTATTTT. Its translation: CASSVVGTGAKDTQYF.

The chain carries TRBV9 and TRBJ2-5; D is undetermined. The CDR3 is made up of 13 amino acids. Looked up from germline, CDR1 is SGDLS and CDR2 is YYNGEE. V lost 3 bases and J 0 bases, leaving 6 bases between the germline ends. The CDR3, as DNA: TGTGCCAGCAGCGCAAGTGACCAAGAGACCCAGTACTTC. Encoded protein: CASSASDQETQYF.

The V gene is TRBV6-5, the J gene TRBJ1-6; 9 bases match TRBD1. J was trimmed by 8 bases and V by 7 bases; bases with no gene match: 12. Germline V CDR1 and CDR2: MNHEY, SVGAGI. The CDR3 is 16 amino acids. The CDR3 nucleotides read TGTGCCAGCACGTCTCCGGGACAGGGTGCTTATTCACCCCTCCACTTT. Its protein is CASTSPGQGAYSPLHF.

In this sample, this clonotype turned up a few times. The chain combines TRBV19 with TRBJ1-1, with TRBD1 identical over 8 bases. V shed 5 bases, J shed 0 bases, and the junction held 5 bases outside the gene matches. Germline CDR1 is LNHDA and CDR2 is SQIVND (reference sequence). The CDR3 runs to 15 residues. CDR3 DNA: TGTGCCAGTAGTGTCGCGGACAGGGTGAACACTGAAGCTTTCTTT. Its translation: CASSVADRVNTEAFF.

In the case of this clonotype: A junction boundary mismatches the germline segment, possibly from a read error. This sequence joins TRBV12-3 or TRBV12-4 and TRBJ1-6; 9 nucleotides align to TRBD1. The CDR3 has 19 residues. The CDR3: CASSDRTGAGGSYNSPLHF. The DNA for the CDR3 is TGTGCCAGCAGTGATAGGACAGGGGCCGGTGGCTCCTACAATTCACCCCTCCACTTT.

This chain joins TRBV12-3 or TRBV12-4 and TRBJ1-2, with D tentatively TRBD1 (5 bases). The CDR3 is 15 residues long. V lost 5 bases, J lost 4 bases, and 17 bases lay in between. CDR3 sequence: CASSPTLTAFYGYTF. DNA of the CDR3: TGTGCCAGCAGTCCCACACTGACAGCATTCTATGGCTACACCTTC.

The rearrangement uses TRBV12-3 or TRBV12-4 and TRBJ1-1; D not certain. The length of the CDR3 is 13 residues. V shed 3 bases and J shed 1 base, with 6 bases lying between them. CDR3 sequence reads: CASSFGSNTEAFF. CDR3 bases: TGTGCCAGCAGTTTTGGATCGAACACTGAAGCTTTCTTT.

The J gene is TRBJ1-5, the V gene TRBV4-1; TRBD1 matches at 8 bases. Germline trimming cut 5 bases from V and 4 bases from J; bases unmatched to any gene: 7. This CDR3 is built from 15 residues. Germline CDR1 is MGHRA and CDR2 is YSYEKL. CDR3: CASSNGQGTNQPQHF. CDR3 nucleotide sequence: TGCGCCAGCAGCAACGGACAGGGCACGAATCAGCCCCAGCATTTT.

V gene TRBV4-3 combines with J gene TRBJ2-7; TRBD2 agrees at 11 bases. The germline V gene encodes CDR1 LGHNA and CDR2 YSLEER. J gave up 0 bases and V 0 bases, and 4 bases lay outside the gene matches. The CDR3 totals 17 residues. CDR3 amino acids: CASSQDLAGGSSYEQYF. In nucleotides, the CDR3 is TGCGCCAGCAGCCAAGATCTAGCGGGAGGTAGCTCCTACGAGCAGTACTTC.

CDR3 DNA sequence: TGCAGTGCTAGAGATCGTCCCAGACAGACCGGGGAGCTGTTTTTT. This gives the protein CSARDRPRQTGELFF. The rearrangement links TRBV20-1 to TRBJ2-2; D is perhaps TRBD1 (5 bases). CDR1 is DFQATT and CDR2 is SNEGSKA in the germline V gene (reference sequence). The V gene lost 0 bases and the J gene lost 5 bases, with 13 bases spanning the gap. This CDR3 comprises 15 residues.

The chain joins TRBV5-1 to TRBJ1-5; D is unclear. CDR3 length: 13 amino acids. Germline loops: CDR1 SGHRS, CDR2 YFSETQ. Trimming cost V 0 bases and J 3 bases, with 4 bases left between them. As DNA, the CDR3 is TGCGCCAGCAGCTTGGGACACAATCAGCCCCAGCATTTT. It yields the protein CASSLGHNQPQHF.

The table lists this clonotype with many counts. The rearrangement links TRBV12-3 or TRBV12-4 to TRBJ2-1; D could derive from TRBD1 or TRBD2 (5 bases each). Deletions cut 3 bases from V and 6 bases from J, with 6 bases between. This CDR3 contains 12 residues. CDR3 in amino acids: CASSLGPNEQFF. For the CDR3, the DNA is TGTGCCAGCAGTTTGGGACCCAATGAGCAGTTCTTC.

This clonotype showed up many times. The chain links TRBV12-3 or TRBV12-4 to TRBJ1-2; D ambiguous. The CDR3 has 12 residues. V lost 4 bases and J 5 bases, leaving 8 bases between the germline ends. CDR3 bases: TGTGCCAGCAGTTCGGGAGCGTATGGCTACACCTTC. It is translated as CASSSGAYGYTF.

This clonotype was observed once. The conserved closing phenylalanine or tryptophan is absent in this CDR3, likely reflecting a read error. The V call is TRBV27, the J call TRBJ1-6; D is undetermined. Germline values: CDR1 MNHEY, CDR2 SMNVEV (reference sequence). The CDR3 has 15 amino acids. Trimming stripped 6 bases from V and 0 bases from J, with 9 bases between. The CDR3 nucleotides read TGTGCCAGCAGAACTATACCCTCCTATAATTCACCCCTCCACTTA. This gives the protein CASRTIPSYNSPLHL.

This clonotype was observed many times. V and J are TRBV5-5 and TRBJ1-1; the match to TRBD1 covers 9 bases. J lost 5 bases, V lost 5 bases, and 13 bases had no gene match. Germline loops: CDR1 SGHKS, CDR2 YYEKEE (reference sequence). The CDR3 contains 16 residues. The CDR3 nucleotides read TGTGCCAGCAGGCCCCGGCTAAGACAGGGGGATACTGAAGCTTTCTTT. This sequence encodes CASRPRLRQGDTEAFF.

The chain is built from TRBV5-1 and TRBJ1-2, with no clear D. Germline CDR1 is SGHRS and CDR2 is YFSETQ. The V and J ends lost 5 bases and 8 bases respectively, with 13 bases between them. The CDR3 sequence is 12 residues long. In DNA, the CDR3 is TGCGCCAGCAGGTCCAATGAGGTCGGCTACACCTTC. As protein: CASRSNEVGYTF.